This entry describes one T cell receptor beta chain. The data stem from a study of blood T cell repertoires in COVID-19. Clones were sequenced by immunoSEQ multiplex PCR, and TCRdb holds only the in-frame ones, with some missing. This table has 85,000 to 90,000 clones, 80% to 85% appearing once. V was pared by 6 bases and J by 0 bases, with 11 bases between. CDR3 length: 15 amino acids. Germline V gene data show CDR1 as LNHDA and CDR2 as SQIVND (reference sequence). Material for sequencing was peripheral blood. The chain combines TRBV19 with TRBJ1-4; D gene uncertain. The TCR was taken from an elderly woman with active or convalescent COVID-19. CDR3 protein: CASSPRLSTNEKLFF. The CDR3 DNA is TGTGCCAGTAGCCCTAGACTCTCAACTAATGAAAAACTGTTTTTT.